This T cell receptor beta chain appears in the sequencing data of a study of shared clonotypes between healthy human individuals. Study-wide results and caveats: Clonotypes that were shared across four donors made up roughly 5% of naive CD4 clonotypes.

Trimming left V 4 bases short and J 5 bases short, with 10 bases between. CDR1 and CDR2 from the germline V gene are ENHRY and SYGVKD. The CDR3 sequence is 13 residues long. Concerning this clone: The antigen is not known.

The assay was immunoSEQ multiplex PCR, and TCRdb's table has in-frame clones only and misses some. Of 2,500,000 or so clones listed, 92% are singletons. The sequence was obtained from a man between 18 and 35 years old in good health. Some clones in this sample may be carry-over from other donors' samples. Sequencing was carried out using naive CD4+ T cells from PBMCs. Indicated subset: CD45RA+ positively selected. The V and J genes are TRBV10-3 and TRBJ2-3; perhaps TRBD2 as D (6 bases). Here the CDR3 reads CAISAAGGDTQYF. CDR3 in DNA: TGTGCCATCAGTGCGGCCGGGGGAGATACGCAGTATTTT.